These 28 T cell receptor beta chains originate from one sample sequenced in a study of blood T cell repertoires in COVID-19. The method was immunoSEQ multiplex PCR; TCRdb's version includes in-frame clones alone and lacks a portion of them. This table holds roughly 160,000 clones, more than 70% found once. Source material: peripheral blood. Receptor source: a woman aged 80 or older with active or convalescent COVID-19.

The V and J genes are TRBV14 and TRBJ1-1; D might be TRBD1 (6 bases). From germline, CDR1 is SGHDN and CDR2 FVKESK. The CDR3 sequence is 14 residues long. Trimming took 1 base from V and 5 from J, leaving 11 bases between them. As DNA, the CDR3 is TGTGCCAGCAGCCAAGTCCGGGGGGCTACTGAAGCTTTCTTT. Protein product: CASSQVRGATEAFF.

The rearrangement links TRBV5-6 to TRBJ2-3, with TRBD2 as a possible D gene (6 bases). This CDR3 is built from 13 residues. Germline V gene sequence: CDR1 SGHDT, CDR2 YYEEEE. The V end lost 4 bases, the J end lost 3 bases, and 9 bases lay between the germline ends. CDR3 bases: TGTGCCAGCAGCCCCCGGGAGACAGATACGCAGTATTTT. Translating gives CASSPRETDTQYF.

J is TRBJ1-3 and V is TRBV6-1; no reliable D call. V shed 4 bases and J shed 0 bases, with 13 bases lying between them. The CDR3 totals 16 residues. CDR1 and CDR2 (germline): MNHNS, SASEGT. The CDR3 DNA is TGTGCCAGCAGTGGCGGACTGTTCACCTCTGGAAACACCATATATTTT. Translating it yields CASSGGLFTSGNTIYF.

The rearrangement uses TRBV25-1 and TRBJ2-5; 11 nucleotides match TRBD2. Germline trimming cut 4 bases from V and 4 bases from J; bases unmatched to any gene: 8. This CDR3 is built from 16 residues. The germline V gene has CDR1 MGHDK and CDR2 SYGVNS. CDR3 bases: TGTGCCAGCAGTGTGCTAGCGGGAGGTGGGGGAGAGACCCAGTACTTC. Translated: CASSVLAGGGGETQYF.

The chain is built from TRBV11-2 and TRBJ1-1, with D possibly matching TRBD1 (5 bases). This CDR3 has 17 amino acids. Trimming removed 5 bases at V and 5 bases at J, with 24 bases between. CDR1 and CDR2 from the germline V gene are SGHAT and FQNNGV. CDR3: CASSQRTVGPYGTEAFF. The DNA for the CDR3 is TGTGCCAGCAGCCAACGCACAGTGGGGCCGTATGGGACTGAAGCTTTCTTT. The complete variable domain, with remaining parts taken from reference TRBV11-2 and TRBJ1-1, reads EAGVAQSPRYKIIEKRQSVAFWCNPISGHATLYWYQQILGQGPKLLIQFQNNGVVDDSQLPKDRFSAERLKGVDSTLKIQPAKLEDSAVYLCASSQRTVGPYGTEAFFGQGTRLTVV.

The V and J genes are TRBV11-3 and TRBJ2-1, with D hard to call. CDR3 length equals 11 residues. V lost 3 bases and J 10 bases, leaving 7 bases between the germline ends. Germline values: CDR1 SGHNT, CDR2 YENEEA. The DNA for the CDR3 is TGTGCCAGCAGCTTCCACGGGGAGCAGTTCTTC. It is translated as CASSFHGEQFF.

This chain joins TRBV11-2 and TRBJ1-1; D is undetermined. Looked up from germline, CDR1 is SGHAT and CDR2 is FQNNGV. The CDR3 extends over 14 amino acids. Trimming stripped 1 base from V and 0 bases from J, with 6 bases between. CDR3 in amino acids: CASSLGSMNTEAFF. The CDR3 coding sequence is TGTGCCAGCAGCTTAGGGTCTATGAACACTGAAGCTTTCTTT.

V and J are TRBV28 and TRBJ2-1, with TRBD1 identical over 11 bases. The V gene end was trimmed by 8 bases and the J gene end by 7 bases; junction bases not matched to a gene: 10. From germline, CDR1 is MDHEN and CDR2 SYDVKM. CDR3 length: 15 amino acids. For the CDR3, the DNA is TGTGCCAGCGACTACCGGGACAGGGGGGCGAATGAGCAGTTCTTC. It encodes CASDYRDRGANEQFF.

The J gene is TRBJ1-2, the V gene TRBV3-1 (or the pseudogene TRBV3-2); TRBD1 matches 7 bases. Per germline, CDR1 LGHDT and CDR2 YNNKEL (reference sequence). The CDR3 is 12 amino acids. Germline trimming cut 4 bases from V and 7 bases from J; bases unmatched to any gene: 3. The DNA for the CDR3 is TGTGCCAGCAGCCTTGACAGGGTTGGCTACACCTTC. Protein sequence: CASSLDRVGYTF.

V and J are TRBV28 and TRBJ1-5, with TRBD1 matching over 12 bases. Germline trimming cut 7 bases from V and 5 bases from J; bases unmatched to any gene: 15. Germline loops: CDR1 MDHEN, CDR2 SYDVKM. The CDR3 has 18 amino acids. The CDR3 loop reads CASTGSDARDRGHQPQHF. In DNA, the CDR3 is TGTGCCAGCACCGGGTCAGACGCTCGGGACAGGGGGCATCAGCCCCAGCATTTT.

This clone was seen a handful of times. This sequence joins TRBV5-1 and TRBJ2-7; TRBD2 aligns across 9 bases. Germline-derived CDR1 and CDR2 are SGHRS and YFSETQ. This CDR3 has 15 residues. J lost 2 bases, V lost 1 base, and 4 bases had no gene match. The CDR3 DNA follows: TGCGCCAGCAGCTTGTTAGCGGGAGCGACCTACGAGCAGTACTTC. Translation gives CASSLLAGATYEQYF.

This chain joins TRBV18 and TRBJ2-5; weak D call: TRBD1 (6 bases). Trimming took 3 bases from V and 1 from J, leaving 12 bases between them. The CDR3 extends over 15 amino acids. Germline-derived CDR1 and CDR2 are KGHSH and LQKENI. DNA of the CDR3: TGTGCCAGCTCACCTTCCGACAGGTCCCAAGAGACCCAGTACTTC. This encodes CASSPSDRSQETQYF.

V usage is TRBV19 and J usage is TRBJ1-5; possible D gene TRBD1, 5 bases. V was trimmed by 2 bases and J by 6 bases, leaving 17 bases between them. The CDR3 is 16 residues long. From germline, CDR1 is LNHDA and CDR2 SQIVND (reference sequence). The CDR3 DNA is TGTGCCAGTAGTATAAGGGGAGGGGCAGGGAGTCAGCCCCAGCATTTT. Translation gives CASSIRGGAGSQPQHF. Drawing the rest from reference TRBV19 and TRBJ1-5, the complete variable domain is DGGITQSPKYLFRKEGQNVTLSCEQNLNHDAMYWYRQDPGQGLRLIYYSQIVNDFQKGDIAEGYSVSREKKESFPLTVTSAQKNPTAFYLCASSIRGGAGSQPQHFGDGTRLSIL.

CDR3: CSASGATNEKLFF. The DNA of the CDR3 is TGCAGCGCCTCAGGGGCAACTAATGAAAAACTGTTTTTT. This chain connects TRBV29-1 to TRBJ1-4, with D perhaps matching TRBD1 (6 bases). Trimming took off 7 bases at V and 0 bases at J, with 9 bases between the two ends. This CDR3 comprises 13 residues. Germline assignment: CDR1 SQVTM and CDR2 ANQGSEA.

This clone was found a few times. This chain links TRBV5-4 with TRBJ2-7; 7 bases agree with TRBD2. Germline CDR1 SGHNT, CDR2 YYREEE (reference sequence). The CDR3 is 15 residues long. Trimming took 0 bases from V and 4 from J; bases not matched to a gene: 7. The CDR3 loop is CASSLGASGQYEQYF. The CDR3 DNA follows: TGTGCCAGCAGCTTGGGGGCTAGCGGCCAATACGAGCAGTACTTC.

The CDR3 region is CASSLDRGRTNEKLFF. CDR3 DNA: TGCGCCAGCAGCCTGGACAGGGGTCGGACTAATGAAAAACTGTTTTTT. The rearrangement joins TRBV5-1 to TRBJ1-4; 9 nucleotides agree with TRBD1. V was pared by 4 bases and J by 2 bases, with 6 bases of the junction left unmatched. The germline V gene encodes CDR1 SGHRS and CDR2 YFSETQ. The CDR3 loop spans 16 amino acids.

The V call is TRBV3-1 (or the pseudogene TRBV3-2), the J call TRBJ1-5; D perhaps matches TRBD1 (5 bases). This CDR3 comprises 13 residues. Germline CDR1 is LGHDT and CDR2 is YNNKEL (reference sequence). The ends were cut back, 6 bases at V and 3 bases at J, with 9 bases in the middle. In nucleotides, the CDR3 is TGTGCCAGCAGTCAACAGGTCAATCAGCCCCAGCATTTT. Translation: CASSQQVNQPQHF.

This sequence joins TRBV19 and TRBJ1-2; 8 nucleotides match TRBD1. This CDR3 comprises 14 residues. J was trimmed by 4 bases and V by 7 bases; bases with no gene match: 8. The germline CDR1 and CDR2 sequences are LNHDA and SQIVND (reference sequence). As DNA, the CDR3 is TGTGCCAGTACCTACTCGACAGGGGCCTATGGCTACACCTTC. It translates to CASTYSTGAYGYTF.

V gene TRBV5-1 combines with J gene TRBJ2-5; 13 bases agree with TRBD2. CDR1 is SGHRS, CDR2 YFSETQ, per germline. Trimming at V came to 2 bases and at J to 3 bases, leaving 4 bases not matched to a gene. The CDR3 length is 16 residues. DNA for the CDR3: TGCGCCAGCAGCTTACTAGGACTAGCGGGAGAAGAGACCCAGTACTTC. This translates into CASSLLGLAGEETQYF.

The rearrangement uses TRBV7-6 and TRBJ2-7, with D possibly being TRBD1 (5 bases). Trimming removed 4 bases from V and 2 bases from J, with 12 bases in between. The CDR3 is made up of 14 amino acids. CDR1 SGHVS and CDR2 FNYEAQ come from the germline V gene. CDR3 residues: CASSSGDRTYEQYF. CDR3 coding DNA: TGTGCCAGCAGCTCGGGCGACAGAACCTACGAGCAGTACTTC.

The CDR3: CASSPRGSVSNIQYF. In DNA form, the CDR3 reads TGCGCCAGCAGCCCCAGGGGGTCGGTTTCGAACATTCAGTACTTC. This rearrangement joins TRBV5-1 to TRBJ2-4, with TRBD1 matching 7 bases. There are 15 residues in the CDR3. Losses at the gene ends were 4 bases for V and 7 bases for J; bases not matched to a gene: 11. Germline loops: CDR1 SGHRS, CDR2 YFSETQ.

This chain connects TRBV28 to TRBJ1-4; D is possibly TRBD1 (6 bases). This CDR3 region has 16 residues. The V end was cut by 11 bases, the J end by 0 bases, with 19 bases between. Germline V gene lookup returns CDR1 MDHEN and CDR2 SYDVKM. CDR3 sequence reads: CAGGTPGLATNEKLFF. The CDR3 bases are TGTGCCGGGGGCACCCCAGGACTTGCAACTAATGAAAAACTGTTTTTT.

This clone has only one observation. The gene calls are TRBV24-1 and TRBJ2-7; TRBD2 matches 9 bases. Per germline, CDR1 KGHDR and CDR2 SFDVKD. With V trimmed by 5 bases and J by 7 bases, 14 bases remained unmatched. CDR3 length equals 16 residues. CDR3: CATSAPGVAGALEQYF. The CDR3 region has the DNA TGTGCCACCAGTGCCCCTGGGGTAGCGGGAGCTTTGGAGCAGTACTTC.

The genes are TRBV3-1 (or the pseudogene TRBV3-2) and TRBJ2-7; D possibly corresponds to TRBD1 (7 bases). CDR3 length: 15 amino acids. Trimming stripped 6 bases from V and 3 bases from J, with 18 bases between. The germline gives CDR1 LGHDT, CDR2 YNNKEL (reference sequence). The CDR3 region is CASSYRLGGHYEQYF. CDR3 in DNA: TGTGCCAGCAGTTACCGACTAGGGGGCCACTACGAGCAGTACTTC.

This clone was detected once. The chain recombines TRBV29-1 with TRBJ1-1; TRBD1 might be the D (6 bases). The CDR3 covers 13 residues. V was pared by 4 bases and J by 0 bases, with 9 bases between. Germline loops: CDR1 SQVTM, CDR2 ANQGSEA. The CDR3 DNA sequence: TGCAGCGTTGCCAGGACAGTGAACACTGAAGCTTTCTTT. Its protein product is CSVARTVNTEAFF. Complete variable domain (other parts from reference TRBV29-1 and TRBJ1-1): SAVISQKPSRDICQRGTSLTIQCQVDSQVTMMFWYRQQPGQSLTLIATANQGSEATYESGFVIDKFPISRPNLTFSTLTVSNMSPEDSSIYLCSVARTVNTEAFFGQGTRLTVV.

CDR3 loop: CASSQEVGTQYF. As DNA, the CDR3 is TGTGCCAGCAGCCAAGAGGTCGGGACCCAGTACTTC. The chain joins TRBV3-1 (or the pseudogene TRBV3-2) to TRBJ2-5, with unresolved D. CDR1 is LGHDT and CDR2 is YNNKEL in the germline V gene (reference sequence). This CDR3 comprises 12 residues. Trimming took 0 bases from V and 7 from J, leaving 6 bases between them.

V and J are TRBV18 and TRBJ1-1; D is unclear. Germline-derived CDR1 and CDR2 are KGHSH and LQKENI. CDR3 length: 13 amino acids. Trimming took 1 base from V and 6 from J, leaving 9 bases between them. As DNA, the CDR3 is TGTGCCAGCTCACCACGGCTCCCACCTGAAGCTTTCTTT. Its protein product is CASSPRLPPEAFF. The whole variable domain, remainder taken from reference TRBV18 and TRBJ1-1, is NAGVMQNPRHLVRRRGQEARLRCSPMKGHSHVYWYRQLPEEGLKFMVYLQKENIIDESGMPKERFSAEFPKEGPSILRIQQVVRGDSAAYFCASSPRLPPEAFFGQGTRLTVV.

The chain uses TRBV10-3 and TRBJ2-2, with D unclear. V lost 2 bases, J lost 5 bases, and 9 bases lay in between. CDR3 size: 14 residues. Germline CDR1 and CDR2: ENHRY and SYGVKD. The CDR3 nucleotides are TGTGCCATCAGTGAGGACACAATTACCGGGGAGCTGTTTTTT. Encoded protein: CAISEDTITGELFF.